This T cell receptor (beta chain) was documented in a study of cytomegalovirus exposure and HLA in healthy donors (dated by TCRdb to the late 2010s). Looking at the study overall: An earlier analysis of some 550 of the donors reported about 250 Gb of sequence data and 100 million to 140 million unique TCR beta sequences from 190 million or so T cells. In a later analysis, previously published TCR beta repertoires from more than 500 donors were re-analyzed and high-resolution HLA genotyping was added so that TCR occurrence patterns could be studied. Along with the approximately 600-subject first cohort, a separate validation cohort of about 110 different subjects was used. Alongside the repertoire data, information on donor age, sex, ethnicity and CMV serostatus was compiled. Approximately 300 gigabases of sequencing data and about 92 million unique TCR sequences made up an early release that covered approximately 650 HLA-typed donors. A later genetic analysis took genome-wide SNP genotypes for about 55% of the 666 donors and used that subset as a discovery cohort. The study aimed to test whether cataloging public T cell receptors could reveal signatures of past pathogen exposure. Roughly five DR-DQ haplotypes were treated as single units for association and clustering because of strong linkage in the cohort. Every repertoire in the discovery cohort had been generated on one and the same sequencing platform. Of the roughly 390 genotyped donors, approximately 82% fell in the genetic ancestry cluster associated with self-reported Caucasian donors. Typing coverage differed by locus: A, B, C, DRB1 and DQB1 were typed in about 620-630 donors, DQA1 in roughly 510, DPA1 in nearly 610, and DPB1 in 472. In the later analysis, no new phenotypic data were used to find candidate immune exposures; instead, reliance was placed on TCR beta sequences and their occurrence across donors. Class I and class II HLA loci were covered by the typing at four-digit resolution. Among a few hundred genotyped donors of the cohort, an average of around 240,000 unique TCR beta nucleotide sequences were sequenced per donor, about a sixth of them non-productive. To predict cytomegalovirus infection status, the study brought together high-throughput TCR immunosequencing, statistical association of individual TCRs with disease status, and machine learning. To decide whether each TCR beta V gene segment behaved as functional or pseudogenic, an earlier analysis of 587 of the donors relied on high-throughput TCR beta sequencing. Using immunosequencing, the study profiled T cell repertoires from some 670 subjects and related those repertoires to cytomegalovirus serostatus. General conclusions and limits of the study: In a later analysis, several top co-occurrence clusters were reported to appear linked to parvovirus B19, influenza, CMV and Epstein-Barr virus. In a later analysis, TCR association rates were found to vary across HLA loci, with the most associated TCRs seen for DRB1 alleles and the fewest for HLA-C alleles. A few of the identified cytomegalovirus-associated TCR beta chains were confirmed in vitro to be specific for cytomegalovirus antigens. Because the 87-base-pair reads could not distinguish some IMGT-functional V segments, including TRBV6-2 and TRBV6-3, those segments were excluded. This cohort had only TCR beta chains sequenced, and the lack of alpha or paired-chain data limited which features could be detected. A later analysis found that most CMV-associated TCR beta chains appeared HLA-restricted, with HLA associations seemingly driven largely by CMV exposure. The study listed around 160 TCR beta chains as associated with cytomegalovirus. Strong co-occurrence of HLA alleles, especially DR and DQ, made assigning TCR associations to individual alleles difficult. It was suggested by the authors that the approach could potentially be generalized to other disease states and immunological phenotypes. For the cohort, immune exposure information was limited to CMV serostatus. A later genetic analysis associated a missense DCLRE1C variant with V-gene and J-gene trimming of TCR beta chains, and an independent cohort replicated the association. Most TCR sequences were observed very rarely across donors, whereas some public TCRs were present in many individuals. Specific HLA alleles were associated with 15,000 to 20,000 TCR beta sequences at a false discovery rate of 0.05 in a later analysis. The sequencing pipeline was judged likely to have produced a cluster of highly shared sequence variants as a technical artifact. Correlated functional status among segregating V segments might reflect linkage disequilibrium, but an unknown experimental factor could not be ruled out. In an earlier analysis of around 500 of the donors, most TCR beta V segments appeared in productive rearrangements about 87% or about 30% of the time, broadly matching IMGT annotations. HLA typing was unavailable for some donors at each locus, so association tests used only the typed subset. The classifier was reported to diagnose cytomegalovirus status with high specificity and sensitivity in both the original and validation cohorts. A later genetic analysis reported fewer N-insertions in productive TCRs among donors in an Asian-associated ancestry cluster than the roughly 650-donor mean. Roughly uniform sequencing depth across donors was assumed in presence/absence analyses, although this assumption may not hold. In a later analysis, HLA-associated TCR beta chains were found to be more clonally expanded and to have lower generation probabilities than equally common non-associated chains. Because counts were too low, some 17 rarely observed V segments, including chromosome 9 orphons, were left out of the earlier analysis of roughly 600 of the donors. A further reported finding was that TCR beta sequences accurately predicted the HLA-A and HLA-B alleles for most subjects in the first cohort.

From the germline V gene, CDR1 is SNHLY and CDR2 is FYNNEI. The CDR3 sequence holds 14 residues, the cysteine and phenylalanine included. CDR3 DNA only is kept here, 42 bases in frame from base 1. The germline V end is reduced by 2 bases and the J end by 10 bases; junction bases left unmatched: 7. In total, around 600 healthy bone marrow donors made up the cohort. At the time of sampling, all cohort members were nominally healthy, though unrecorded immune exposures were likely present. The donor tested CMV seropositive, placing the donor among the 289 seropositive members of the cohort. Every donor gave a peripheral blood sample, and the peripheral blood mononuclear cells from that sample were used for TCR beta sequencing. Genomic DNA extraction from the blood cell samples was performed with the Qiagen DNeasy Blood Extraction Kit. The library was generated by the immunoSEQ multiplex PCR assay. A mixture of 60 forward primers for TCR Vbeta segments and 13 reverse primers for TCR Jbeta segments was used in the multiplex PCR. Amplification of the CDR3 region of rearranged TCR beta genes was performed with a multiplex PCR assay on genomic DNA. The Illumina HiSeq System was used to sequence the amplified TCR beta libraries as 87-base-pair reads. For the original study's pipeline: Across the 670 or so repertoires, a later analysis counted tens of millions of unique TCR beta chains, 9.5 million to 12 million of which were shared by at least two donors. To remove PCR and sequencing errors, raw reads were error-corrected and collapsed into unique sequences using a nearest-neighbor algorithm that merged closely related sequences. Alignment of CDR3 sequences to IMGT reference sequences was used to assign V, D and J gene segments. Each retained sequence needed at least a six-nucleotide match to both a V gene segment and a J gene segment. Rearrangements were called productive when the CDR3 lacked stop codons and stayed in frame with V and J; all others were non-productive. CDR3 was defined by IMGT convention, running from the second conserved V-encoded cysteine to the conserved J-encoded phenylalanine. In an earlier analysis of 587 of the donors, sequences lacking an unambiguous match to a single V gene segment were excluded. In an earlier analysis of several hundred of the donors, a V segment was called functional when productive rearrangements were above 56.7%, and segregating when the standard deviation between donors exceeded 5%. A statistical classification framework was developed to diagnose cytomegalovirus status using the catalog of TCR beta chain sequences. In a later analysis, V and J genes were assigned by comparing TCR nucleotide sequences against IMGT/GENE-DB human TR gene sequences. In a later analysis, CDR3 sequences and most-parsimonious VDJ recombination scenarios were assigned using the TCRdist pipeline. In a later analysis, each TCR beta chain was defined by its CDR3 amino acid sequence together with its V-gene family, and reads lacking a unique V-gene family were excluded. In a later analysis, 450 to 600 highly shared, low-generation-probability nucleotide sequences were removed to address suspected cross-contamination and a sequencing artifact. In a later analysis, a clonal expansion index for each public chain was calculated from normalized within-repertoire ranks of inferred template counts. Generation probabilities in a later analysis came from a VDJ recombination model fitted to out-of-frame rearrangements, and those results were checked against IGoR. A later analysis scored TCR-TCR, TCR-HLA and TCR-CMV co-occurrence with hypergeometric tests, applying a repertoire-size bias correction to TCR pairs. To estimate false discovery rates, a later analysis permuted the HLA or CMV assignments 20 times. In a later analysis, co-occurring TCRs were grouped using DBSCAN, with TCRdist sequence similarity added in when clustering inside HLA-allele-positive subsets. Co-occurrence clustering excluded repertoires with fewer than 30,000 or more than 120,000 public chains, plus five with anomalous nucleotide sharing. TCRdb holds this immuneACCESS table with in-frame rearrangements only. Some clones are missing; in checked studies, unresolved V genes explain under half, and the rest has no known cause. V, J and clone size derive from that table, while D and trimming were established from the DNA sequence. The sample yields about 170,000 clones; roughly 84% were counted once. The ten largest account for about 2% of the sample.

This clone was seen more than once but under ten times. The specificity of this receptor is unknown. It has no much larger one-base neighbor in the sample; base qualities were not kept. This TCR was recovered from a man aged 18 to 30 in good health and CMV-seropositive. The V and J segments used are TRBV2 and TRBJ2-1, with 8 middle bases fitting TRBD2. The material sequenced was PBMCs. The CDR3 amino acid sequence is: CASSELRGVTEQFF. The nucleotides read TGTGCCAGCAGTGAATTGCGGGGGGTCACGGAGCAGTTCTTC.